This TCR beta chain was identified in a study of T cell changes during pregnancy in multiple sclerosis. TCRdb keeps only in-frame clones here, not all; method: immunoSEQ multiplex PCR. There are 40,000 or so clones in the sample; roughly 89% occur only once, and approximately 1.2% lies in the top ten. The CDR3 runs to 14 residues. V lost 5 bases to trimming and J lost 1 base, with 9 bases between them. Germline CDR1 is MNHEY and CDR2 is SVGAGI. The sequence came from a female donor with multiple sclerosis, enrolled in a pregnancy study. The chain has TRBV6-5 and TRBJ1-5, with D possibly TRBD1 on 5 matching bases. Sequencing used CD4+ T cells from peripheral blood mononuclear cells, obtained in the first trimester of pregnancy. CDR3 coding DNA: TGTGCCAGCAGTCCCGGACAAAGCAATCAGCCCCAGCATTTT. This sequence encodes CASSPGQSNQPQHF.